These T cell receptor beta chains were read from a single sample in a study of T cell responses to AZD1222 COVID-19 vaccine. Produced via immunoSEQ multiplex PCR; TCRdb's table is partial and in-frame only. The data show 140,000 to 150,000 clones, over 75% seen once. The sample here was peripheral blood, taken on day 0 of AZD1222 vaccination. The receptors derive from an adult in good health. CDR3s include the opening cysteine and the closing phenylalanine or tryptophan. The order of the fields is J gene, D gene, clone size, V gene, CDR3 DNA, CDR3 protein. The D gene is left open where the match is weak. Clone size is stated in some rows and not others, as once, few, many or a class when expanded.

>TRBJ1-1|-|-|TRBV2
TGTGCCAGCAAGGACGGGAATGGGGACACTGAAGCTTTCTTT
CASKDGNGDTEAFF
>TRBJ2-1|TRBD2|-|TRBV24-1
TGTGCCACCAGCGGGAAGGGAGGACTAGCGGGAATTCATGAGCAGTTCTTC
CATSGKGGLAGIHEQFF
>TRBJ1-4|-|-|TRBV28
TGTGCCAGCAGTGATATCAGGGTGAATGAAAAACTGTTTTTT
CASSDIRVNEKLFF
>TRBJ2-7|-|-|TRBV25-1
TGTGCCAGCAGTACCCCGAAGACAGATCCCTACGAGCAGTACTTC
CASSTPKTDPYEQYF
>TRBJ1-2|-|-|TRBV6-5
TGTGCCAGCAGTTACCGGGGACGGACCCTAGACTATGGCTACACCTTC
CASSYRGRTLDYGYTF
>TRBJ1-1|-|-|TRBV7-8
TGTGCCAGCAGCCTACTGGACAGGAACACTGAAGCTTTCTTT
CASSLLDRNTEAFF
>TRBJ2-3|TRBD2|-|TRBV7-9
TGTGCCAGCAGCCCCCCCTTAGCGGGGGGGCCCGCAAACACAGATACGCAGTATTTT
CASSPPLAGGPANTDTQYF
>TRBJ2-7|-|-|TRBV11-2
TGTGCCAGCAGCTCAATAAATCGACTAGGGGCCCCACTCGAGCAGTACTTC
CASSSINRLGAPLEQYF
>TRBJ1-5|TRBD1|-|TRBV6-5
TGTGCCAGCAGAAGGGACAGTTTCACGCCCCAGCATTTT
CASRRDSFTPQHF
>TRBJ1-2|-|-|TRBV5-1
TGCGCCAGCAGCTCGGACTTAGGGTTGGATGGCTACACCTTC
CASSSDLGLDGYTF
>TRBJ1-4|-|-|TRBV27
TGTGCCACCCGGGGGGGAACTAATGAAAAACTGTTTTTT
CATRGGTNEKLFF
>TRBJ1-3|-|few|TRBV18
TGTGCCAGCTCACGGGACCCAGGGTACGCTGGAAACACCATATATTTT
CASSRDPGYAGNTIYF
>TRBJ2-7|TRBD2|-|TRBV27
TGTGCCAGCAGTTTCATAGCGGGAATTTCCTACGAGCAGTACTTC
CASSFIAGISYEQYF
>TRBJ2-3|-|-|TRBV11-2
TGTGCCAGCAGCATCGAACCCGAGCGGTATACGCAGTATTTT
CASSIEPERYTQYF
>TRBJ2-7|TRBD1|once|TRBV2
TGTGCCAGCAGGAGACAGGGAATAGGAACCTACGAGCAGTACTTC
CASRRQGIGTYEQYF
>TRBJ1-1|-|-|TRBV7-9
TGTGCCAGCTCACCGACAGTGAACACTGAAGCTTTCTTT
CASSPTVNTEAFF
>TRBJ1-1|-|-|TRBV28
TGTGCCAGCACCATATTTCAGGGTTCGGGAGCTTTCTTT
CASTIFQGSGAFF
>TRBJ2-7|-|-|TRBV7-2
TGTGCCAGCAGCTTAGACGGTTCGACAGGGAGGTACGAGCAGTACTTC
CASSLDGSTGRYEQYF
>TRBJ1-2|-|-|TRBV7-9
TGTGCCGCCTCCCCCGGGACAATCTATGGCTACACCTTC
CAASPGTIYGYTF
>TRBJ1-2|TRBD1|-|TRBV7-9
TGTGCCAGCAGCTTAGCTTCGGGACAGGGGGATGGTTATGGCTACACCTTC
CASSLASGQGDGYGYTF
>TRBJ2-7|-|-|TRBV5-8
TGTGCCAGCAGCTTAGAACAGACCTACGAGCAGTACTTC
CASSLEQTYEQYF
>TRBJ1-2|-|-|TRBV7-2
TGTGCCAGCAGCCCGTGGAGGAGGGACTATGGCTACACCTTC
CASSPWRRDYGYTF
>TRBJ1-2|TRBD1|-|TRBV28
TGTGCCAGCAGATCGACAGGGGTGGCTCATGGCTACACCTTC
CASRSTGVAHGYTF
>TRBJ1-4|-|-|TRBV3-1/TRBV3-2
TGTGCCAGCAGCCAACCTAGGACAGAAAATGAAAAACTGTTTTTT
CASSQPRTENEKLFF
>TRBJ2-2|TRBD2|-|TRBV15
TGTGCCACCAGCCGTGGAAATAGCGGGAGCCCCGGGGAGCTGTTTTTT
CATSRGNSGSPGELFF